This TCR beta chain was recorded in a study of cytotoxic CD8 clonotypes in ibrutinib-treated CLL. Overall study context: The subjects consisted of 11 to 12 relapsed/refractory and approximately 15 treatment-naive individuals, with around 17 IGHV unmutated. Study outcomes and limitations: The study found baseline clonality above age-matched healthy donors, tracking circulating CD8+ T-cell counts. Treatment saw public clonotypes, which were uncommon, either contract or stay stable.

Trimming pared 5 bases from V and 0 bases from J, leaving 7 bases between. In germline, CDR1 is LNHDA, CDR2 SQIVND (reference sequence). This CDR3 comprises 13 residues. Profiling relied on immunoSEQ multiplex PCR, and the TCRdb table lists in-frame clones only, not all of them. The sample holds roughly 180,000 clones, 72% seen once. Concerning this clone: The antigen remains undetermined.

This receptor was identified in a human donor with chronic lymphocytic leukemia. V and J are TRBV19 and TRBJ1-1; the D gene is possibly TRBD1 (6 bases). This specimen consisted of PBMCs, obtained after 24 months of ibrutinib treatment. CDR3 sequence reads: CASSGQMNTEAFF. The CDR3 coding sequence is TGTGCCAGTAGTGGACAGATGAACACTGAAGCTTTCTTT.